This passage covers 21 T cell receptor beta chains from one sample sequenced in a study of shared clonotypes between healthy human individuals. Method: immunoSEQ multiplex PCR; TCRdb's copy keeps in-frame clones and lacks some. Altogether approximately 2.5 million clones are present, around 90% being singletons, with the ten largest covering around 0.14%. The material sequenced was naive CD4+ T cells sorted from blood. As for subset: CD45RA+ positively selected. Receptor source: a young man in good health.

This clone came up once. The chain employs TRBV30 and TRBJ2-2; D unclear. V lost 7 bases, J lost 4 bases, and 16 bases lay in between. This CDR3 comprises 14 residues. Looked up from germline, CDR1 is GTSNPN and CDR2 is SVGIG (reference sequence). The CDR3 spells CASSRPASTGELFF. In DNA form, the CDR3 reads TGTGCCTCCAGTAGGCCTGCGAGCACCGGGGAGCTGTTTTTT.

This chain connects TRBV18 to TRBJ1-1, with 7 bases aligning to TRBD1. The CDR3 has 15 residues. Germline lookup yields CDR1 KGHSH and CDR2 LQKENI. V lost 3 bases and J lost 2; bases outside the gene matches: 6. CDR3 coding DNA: TGTGCCAGCTCACCGGGTTGGGACAGCAACACTGAAGCTTTCTTT. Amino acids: CASSPGWDSNTEAFF.

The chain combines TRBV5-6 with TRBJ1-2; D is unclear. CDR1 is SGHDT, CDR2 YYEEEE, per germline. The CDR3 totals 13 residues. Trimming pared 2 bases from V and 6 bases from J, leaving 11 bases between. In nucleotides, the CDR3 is TGTGCCAGCAGCTTAACGGTTTCGGATGGCTACACCTTC. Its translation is CASSLTVSDGYTF.

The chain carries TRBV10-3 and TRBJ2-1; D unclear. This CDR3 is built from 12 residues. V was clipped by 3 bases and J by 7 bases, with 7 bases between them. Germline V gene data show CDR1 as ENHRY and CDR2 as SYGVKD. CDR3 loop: CAISDFQNEQFF. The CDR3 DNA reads TGTGCCATCAGTGATTTTCAGAATGAGCAGTTCTTC.

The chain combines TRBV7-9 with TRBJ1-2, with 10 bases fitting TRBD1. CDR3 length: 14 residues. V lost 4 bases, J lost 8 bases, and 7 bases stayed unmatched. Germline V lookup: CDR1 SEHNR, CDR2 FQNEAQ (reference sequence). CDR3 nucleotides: TGTGCCAGCAGCTCCCCGACAGGGGGCGAAGGCTACACCTTC. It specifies CASSSPTGGEGYTF.

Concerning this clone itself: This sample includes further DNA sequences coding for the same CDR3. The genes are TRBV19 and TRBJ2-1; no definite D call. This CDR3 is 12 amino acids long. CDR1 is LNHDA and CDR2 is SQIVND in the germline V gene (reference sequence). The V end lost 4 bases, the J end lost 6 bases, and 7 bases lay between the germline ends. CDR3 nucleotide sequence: TGTGCCAGTAGTACCTCTGGCAATGAGCAGTTCTTC. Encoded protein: CASSTSGNEQFF.

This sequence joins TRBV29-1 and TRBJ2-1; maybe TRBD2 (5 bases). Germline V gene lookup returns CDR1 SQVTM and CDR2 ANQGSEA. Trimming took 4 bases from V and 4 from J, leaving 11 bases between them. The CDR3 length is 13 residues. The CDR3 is CSVGASRYNEQFF. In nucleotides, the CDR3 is TGCAGCGTTGGGGCTAGCAGATACAATGAGCAGTTCTTC.

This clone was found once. CDR3 amino acids: CASRNSGETQYF. For the CDR3, the DNA is TGCGCCAGCAGGAACAGCGGAGAGACCCAGTACTTC. The chain couples TRBV5-1 to TRBJ2-5; tentatively, D is TRBD2 (5 bases). Deletions cut 5 bases from V and 4 bases from J, with 9 bases between. CDR1 is SGHRS, CDR2 YFSETQ, per germline. This CDR3 has 12 residues.

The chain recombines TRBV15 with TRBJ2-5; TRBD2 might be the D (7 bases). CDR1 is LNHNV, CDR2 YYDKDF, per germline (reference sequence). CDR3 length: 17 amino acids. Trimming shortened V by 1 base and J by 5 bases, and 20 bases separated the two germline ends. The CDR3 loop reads CATSRGGLADLRETQYF. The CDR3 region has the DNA TGTGCCACCAGCAGAGGGGGGCTAGCGGACCTCAGGGAGACCCAGTACTTC.

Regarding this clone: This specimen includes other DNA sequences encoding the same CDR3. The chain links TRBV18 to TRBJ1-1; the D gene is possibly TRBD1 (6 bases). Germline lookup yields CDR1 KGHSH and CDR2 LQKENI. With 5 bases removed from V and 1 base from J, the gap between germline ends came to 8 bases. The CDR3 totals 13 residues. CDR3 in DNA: TGTGCCAGCTCAGCGGACAGGAACACTGAAGCTTTCTTT. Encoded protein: CASSADRNTEAFF.

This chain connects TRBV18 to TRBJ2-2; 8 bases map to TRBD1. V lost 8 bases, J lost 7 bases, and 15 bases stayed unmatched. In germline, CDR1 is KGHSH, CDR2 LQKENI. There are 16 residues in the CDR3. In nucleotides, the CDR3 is TGTGCCAGCGCCCCAGGGGGCGCGGGGCCAATCGGGGAGCTGTTTTTT. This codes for CASAPGGAGPIGELFF.

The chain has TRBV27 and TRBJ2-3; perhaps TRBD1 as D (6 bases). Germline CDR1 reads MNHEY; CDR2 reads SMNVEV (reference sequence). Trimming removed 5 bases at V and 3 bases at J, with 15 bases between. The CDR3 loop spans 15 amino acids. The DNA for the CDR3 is TGTGCCAGCAGTCGGCCGGGACAACCAACAGATACGCAGTATTTT. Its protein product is CASSRPGQPTDTQYF.

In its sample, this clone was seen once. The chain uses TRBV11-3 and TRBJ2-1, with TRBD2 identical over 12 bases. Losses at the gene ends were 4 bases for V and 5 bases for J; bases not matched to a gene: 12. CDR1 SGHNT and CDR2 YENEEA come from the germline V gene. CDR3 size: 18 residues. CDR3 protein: CASSSRTSGAHWDNEQFF. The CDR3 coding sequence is TGTGCCAGCAGCTCCCGGACTAGCGGGGCCCACTGGGACAATGAGCAGTTCTTC.

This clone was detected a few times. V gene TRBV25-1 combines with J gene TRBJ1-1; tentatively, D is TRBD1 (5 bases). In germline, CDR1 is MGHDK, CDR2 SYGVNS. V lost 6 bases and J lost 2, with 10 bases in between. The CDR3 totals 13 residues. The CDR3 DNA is TGTGCCAGCAGAGAGACAGCTAACACTGAAGCTTTCTTT. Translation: CASRETANTEAFF.

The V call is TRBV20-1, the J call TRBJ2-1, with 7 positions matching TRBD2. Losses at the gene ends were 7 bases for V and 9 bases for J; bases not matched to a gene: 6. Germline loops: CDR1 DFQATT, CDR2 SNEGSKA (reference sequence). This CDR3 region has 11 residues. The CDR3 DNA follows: TGCAGTGTCGGACTAGTAACTGAGCAGTTCTTC. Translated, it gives CSVGLVTEQFF.

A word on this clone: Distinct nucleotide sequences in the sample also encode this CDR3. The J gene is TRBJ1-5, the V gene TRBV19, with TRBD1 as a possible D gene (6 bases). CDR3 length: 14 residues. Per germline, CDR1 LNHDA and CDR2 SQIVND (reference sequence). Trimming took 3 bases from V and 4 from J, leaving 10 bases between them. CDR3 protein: CASSIGDRNQPQHF. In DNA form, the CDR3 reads TGTGCCAGTAGTATTGGAGACAGGAATCAGCCCCAGCATTTT.

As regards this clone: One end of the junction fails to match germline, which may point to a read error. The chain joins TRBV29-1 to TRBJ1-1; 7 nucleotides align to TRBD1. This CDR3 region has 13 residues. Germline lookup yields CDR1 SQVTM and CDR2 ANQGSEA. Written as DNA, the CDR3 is TGCAGCGTTAAAGACAGGGTAAACACTGAAGCTTTCTTT. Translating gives CSVKDRVNTEAFF.

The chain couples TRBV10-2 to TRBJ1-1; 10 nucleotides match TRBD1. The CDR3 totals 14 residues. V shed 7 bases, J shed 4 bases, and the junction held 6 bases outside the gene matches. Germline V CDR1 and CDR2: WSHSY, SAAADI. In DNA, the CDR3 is TGCGCCAGCACCAGACAGGGGGCGAGCACTGAAGCTTTCTTT. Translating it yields CASTRQGASTEAFF.

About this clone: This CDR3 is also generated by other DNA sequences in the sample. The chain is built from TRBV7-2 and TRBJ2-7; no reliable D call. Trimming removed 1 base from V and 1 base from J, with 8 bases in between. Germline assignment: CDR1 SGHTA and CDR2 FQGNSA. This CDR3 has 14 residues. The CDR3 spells CASSLEVSSYEQYF. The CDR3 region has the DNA TGTGCCAGCAGCTTAGAGGTTTCTTCCTACGAGCAGTACTTC.

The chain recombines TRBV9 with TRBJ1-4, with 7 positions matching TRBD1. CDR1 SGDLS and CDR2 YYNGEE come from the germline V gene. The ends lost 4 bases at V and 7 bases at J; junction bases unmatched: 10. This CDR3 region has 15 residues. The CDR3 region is CASSPLTGRREKLFF. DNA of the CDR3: TGTGCCAGCAGCCCCCTGACAGGGCGGCGTGAAAAACTGTTTTTT.

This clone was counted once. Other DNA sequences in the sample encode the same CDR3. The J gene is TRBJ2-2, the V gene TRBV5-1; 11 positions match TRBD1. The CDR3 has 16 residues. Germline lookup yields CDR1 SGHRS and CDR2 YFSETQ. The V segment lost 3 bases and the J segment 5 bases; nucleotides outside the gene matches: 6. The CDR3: CASSSGQGAGTGELFF. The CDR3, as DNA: TGCGCCAGCAGCTCCGGACAGGGGGCAGGTACCGGGGAGCTGTTTTTT. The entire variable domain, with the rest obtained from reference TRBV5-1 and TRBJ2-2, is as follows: KAGVTQTPRYLIKTRGQQVTLSCSPISGHRSVSWYQQTPGQGLQFLFEYFSETQRNKGNFPGRFSGRQFSNSRSEMNVSTLELGDSALYLCASSSGQGAGTGELFFGEGSRLTVL.